This T cell receptor (beta chain) appears in the sequencing data of a study of T cell repertoires in cytomegalovirus infection. Findings and caveats of the study: Identification of carriers of CMV plus the relevant HLA was achieved through cumulative public TCR beta family frequency.

With V trimmed by 5 bases and J by 3 bases, 9 bases remained unmatched. Looked up from germline, CDR1 is SEHNR and CDR2 is FQNEAQ (reference sequence). The CDR3 has 15 amino acids. TCRdb re-called the reads through MiXCR, storing one row per CDR3 protein. This sample has some 400,000 distinct CDR3 sequences, with approximately 32% found just once. On this clonotype itself: Its antigen remains unknown.

This receptor was identified in a human donor in good health (CMV status not recorded). Some clones in this sample may be carry-over from other donors' samples. Sequenced material: PBMCs. V usage is TRBV7-9 and J usage is TRBJ2-7, with 8 bases lining up with TRBD1. The CDR3 DNA reads TGTGCCAGCAGCGGAGGGACAGGTCCCGTCTACGAGCAGTACTTC. This gives the protein CASSGGTGPVYEQYF.